Following are 13 T cell receptor beta chains from one sample sequenced in a study of tumor and adjacent non-tumor tissue in lung cancer. This sample's RNA came from whole unsorted tissue. This non-tumor lung sample came from over 3 cm beyond the tumor edge. A modified ARM-PCR protocol with three rounds of nested PCR amplified TCRbeta. TCRdb itself ran the multiplex PCR reads through MiXCR, one entry per CDR3 protein. The sample records approximately 100,000 distinct CDR3 sequences, 60% to 80% being singletons. Sequenced material: distant non-tumor lung tissue. Every receptor here comes from a man aged 60 to 75 with non-small cell lung cancer.

This clonotype appeared a few times. The CDR3, as DNA: TGTGCCAGCACAGGAGACTATGGCTACACCTTC. Translation gives CASTGDYGYTF. The chain recombines TRBV7-9 with TRBJ1-2; D unresolved. This CDR3 is built from 11 residues. The V gene's germline CDR1 is SEHNR and CDR2 FQNEAQ (reference sequence). Trimming stripped 7 bases from V and 3 bases from J, with 6 bases between. The whole variable domain, filled in from reference TRBV7-9 and TRBJ1-2, reads DTGVSQNPRHKITKRGQNVTFRCDPISEHNRLYWYRQTLGQGPEFLTYFQNEAQLEKSRLLSDRFSAERPKGSFSTLEIQRTEQGDSAMYLCASTGDYGYTFGSGTRLTVV.

Points on this clonotype: Mismatch with germline at one junction end may stem from a read error. This chain links TRBV6-1 with TRBJ1-3, with no clear D. In germline, CDR1 is MNHNS, CDR2 SASEGT. The CDR3 runs to 14 residues. The CDR3 sequence is CVSSESRTGDTIYF. The CDR3, as DNA: TGTGTCAGCAGTGAATCCCGGACTGGAGACACCATATATTTT.

The rearrangement uses TRBV5-1 and TRBJ1-2; D is unclear. Trimming left V 4 bases short and J 7 bases short, with 14 bases between. Germline values: CDR1 SGHRS, CDR2 YFSETQ. There are 13 residues in the CDR3. The CDR3 DNA follows: TGCGCCAGCAGCCTGGACGGTGTGAGTGGCTACACCTTC. It specifies CASSLDGVSGYTF.

The sample holds many counts of this clonotype. This chain links TRBV29-1 with TRBJ2-1, with a weak D call TRBD1 (6 bases). Germline assignment: CDR1 SQVTM and CDR2 ANQGSEA. V lost 4 bases to trimming and J lost 3 bases, with 22 bases between them. The CDR3 runs to 17 residues. The CDR3 DNA reads TGCAGCGTTGCCTATGGTTCACAGGGTCTCCTCTACAATGAGCAGTTCTTC. It translates to CSVAYGSQGLLYNEQFF.

This chain links TRBV14 with TRBJ2-2; TRBD1 matches 8 bases. Trimming at V came to 2 bases and at J to 5 bases, leaving 7 bases not matched to a gene. CDR3 length: 16 residues. Per germline, CDR1 SGHDN and CDR2 FVKESK. The CDR3 protein is CASSQSGGSRTGELFF. CDR3 sequence (DNA): TGTGCCAGCAGCCAATCAGGGGGCTCGAGAACCGGGGAGCTGTTTTTT.

On this clonotype itself: The junction departs from germline at one end; a sequencing error may be responsible. The chain carries TRBV11-2 and TRBJ2-5, with 7 bases aligning to TRBD2. Looked up from germline, CDR1 is SGHAT and CDR2 is FQNNGV. This CDR3 is built from 16 residues. The CDR3 DNA follows: TGTGCCAGCAGCCCCCATACTAGCGTGGTGGGGGAGACCCAGTATTTC. The encoded protein is CASSPHTSVVGETQYF.

A word on this clonotype: A read error is possible here, since a much larger clone lies one base away. V gene TRBV10-3 combines with J gene TRBJ2-7; D is unresolved. The CDR3 has 12 residues. Germline assignment: CDR1 ENHRY and CDR2 SYGVKD. In DNA, the CDR3 is TGTGCCATCAGTGAGTCGGTATACGAGCAGCACTTC. Protein sequence: CAISESVYEQHF.

This clonotype has a count of ten or more. The chain couples TRBV12-3 or TRBV12-4 to TRBJ2-1; 7 bases fit TRBD1. V was clipped by 7 bases and J by 5 bases; unmatched bases: 8. This CDR3 contains 14 residues. The DNA of the CDR3 is TGTGCCAGCACCTATGCCGGGACAGACAATGAGCAGTTCTTC. Protein: CASTYAGTDNEQFF.

As for this clonotype: Since a much larger clone is just one base distant, this may be a read error. The V gene is TRBV5-1, the J gene TRBJ2-2; 9 positions match TRBD1. V gave up 6 bases and J gave up 9 bases; unmatched junction bases: 12. There are 15 residues in the CDR3. Per germline, CDR1 SGHRS and CDR2 YFSETQ. CDR3 coding DNA: TGCGCCAGCAAGGGACAGGGAATATCGGCCTGGGAGCTGTTTTTT. Encoded protein: CASKGQGISAWELFF.

This clonotype appeared many times. The J gene is TRBJ2-3, the V gene TRBV12-3 or TRBV12-4; D unresolved. The CDR3 loop spans 11 amino acids. V was trimmed by 1 base and J by 5 bases, leaving 1 base between them. The CDR3 sequence is CASSLEDTQYF. The DNA of the CDR3 is TGTGCCAGCAGTTTAGAAGATACGCAGTATTTT.

Points on this clonotype: This sequence may be a read error, since a much larger clone differs from it by one base. The chain is built from TRBV12-3 or TRBV12-4 and TRBJ2-2; 7 bases line up with TRBD2. The CDR3 covers 16 residues. The CDR3: CASSFGGSVDTRELFF. CDR3 coding DNA: TGTGCCAGCAGTTTCGGCGGGAGCGTGGACACCAGGGAGCTGTTTTTT.

To note about this clonotype: This clone may be a read error of a much larger clone one base away. The chain is built from TRBV6-2 or TRBV6-3 and TRBJ2-3, with D possibly matching TRBD2 (5 bases). V dropped 7 bases and J dropped 12 bases, with 17 bases sitting between them. This CDR3 has 12 amino acids. Germline lookup yields CDR1 MNHEY and CDR2 SVGEGT. The CDR3: CASTGVDLRQYF. In DNA form, the CDR3 reads TGTGCCAGCACCGGGGTGGATTTACGCCAGTATTTT.

For this clonotype: Compared with germline, one end of the junction differs, possibly owing to a read error. CDR3 coding DNA: TGCGCCAGTGCCCTGGGAGGGAGGGCCAATGAGCAGCTTTTC. Protein: CASALGGRANEQLF. This chain joins TRBV5-1 and TRBJ2-1; 7 nucleotides line up with TRBD2. Germline loops: CDR1 SGHRS, CDR2 YFSETQ. The CDR3 runs 14 residues. The full variable domain, its missing parts supplied by reference TRBV5-1 and TRBJ2-1, is KAGVTQTPRYLIKTRGQQVTLSCSPISGHRSVSWYQQTPGQGLQFLFEYFSETQRNKGNFPGRFSGRQFSNSRSEMNVSTLELGDSALYLCASALGGRANEQLFGPGTRLTVL.